The 5 T cell receptor beta chains listed next were all sequenced from one sample in a study of cytomegalovirus exposure and HLA in healthy donors (TCRdb year 2017). Library generation was performed with the immunoSEQ multiplex PCR assay. A mixture of 60 forward primers for TCR Vbeta segments and 13 reverse primers for TCR Jbeta segments was used in the multiplex PCR. In TCRdb, the immuneACCESS table is reduced to in-frame sequences with V and J assigned. These tables do not hold every clone; where another copy was compared, an unresolved V gene accounts for under half, and the others remain unexplained. The sample records approximately 92,000 clones, 70% to 85% of which are singletons. Under 8.5% of the sample goes to the ten largest clones. Sequenced material: PBMCs. The receptors derive from a man in his fifties or sixties in good health and CMV-seronegative.

This rearrangement joins TRBV30 to TRBJ2-5; 7 positions agree with TRBD2. Germline V CDR1 and CDR2: GTSNPN, SVGIG (reference sequence). The CDR3 covers 16 residues. With V trimmed by 1 base and J by 4 bases, 12 bases remained unmatched. For the CDR3, the DNA is TGTGCCTGGAGTGGGGGAGCGGGAACTAGGGGAGAGACCCAGTACTTC. This encodes CAWSGGAGTRGETQYF.

V is TRBV6-1 and J is TRBJ1-2; D might be TRBD1 (5 bases). Germline CDR1 is MNHNS and CDR2 is SASEGT. This CDR3 has 14 residues. The V end was cut by 1 base, the J end by 4 bases, with 10 bases between. The CDR3 region is CASSEGGGTYGYTF. CDR3 sequence (DNA): TGTGCCAGCAGTGAAGGCGGGGGGACCTATGGCTACACCTTC.

Only a few counts were recorded for this clone. The chain recombines TRBV10-3 with TRBJ2-1, with 9 positions matching TRBD2. Per germline, CDR1 ENHRY and CDR2 SYGVKD. The CDR3 is 15 amino acids. The junction had 1 base not matched to a gene; V was cut back by 0 bases and J by 4 bases. The CDR3 DNA reads TGTGCCATCAGTGAGTCCAGCGGGGGGTACAATGAGCAGTTCTTC. Translating it yields CAISESSGGYNEQFF.

J is TRBJ2-5 and V is TRBV30; 7 bases map to TRBD1. The end of the DNA fits TRBJ2-7 better, so the J call may be wrong. Germline V CDR1 and CDR2: GTSNPN, SVGIG (reference sequence). The CDR3 loop spans 13 amino acids. Written as DNA, the CDR3 is TGTGCCTGGGTCCGGGACAGACCCTACGAGCAGTACTTC. Translating it yields CAWVRDRPYEQYF.

V is TRBV11-3 and J is TRBJ2-5, with D possibly being TRBD2 (6 bases). The V gene's germline CDR1 is SGHNT and CDR2 YENEEA. There are 15 residues in the CDR3. Between the trimmed V and J ends, which lost 5 bases and 2 bases, there was a span of 15 bases. The CDR3 loop reads CASSRSTGTQETQYF. DNA for the CDR3: TGTGCCAGCAGCCGTAGTACCGGGACTCAAGAGACCCAGTACTTC.